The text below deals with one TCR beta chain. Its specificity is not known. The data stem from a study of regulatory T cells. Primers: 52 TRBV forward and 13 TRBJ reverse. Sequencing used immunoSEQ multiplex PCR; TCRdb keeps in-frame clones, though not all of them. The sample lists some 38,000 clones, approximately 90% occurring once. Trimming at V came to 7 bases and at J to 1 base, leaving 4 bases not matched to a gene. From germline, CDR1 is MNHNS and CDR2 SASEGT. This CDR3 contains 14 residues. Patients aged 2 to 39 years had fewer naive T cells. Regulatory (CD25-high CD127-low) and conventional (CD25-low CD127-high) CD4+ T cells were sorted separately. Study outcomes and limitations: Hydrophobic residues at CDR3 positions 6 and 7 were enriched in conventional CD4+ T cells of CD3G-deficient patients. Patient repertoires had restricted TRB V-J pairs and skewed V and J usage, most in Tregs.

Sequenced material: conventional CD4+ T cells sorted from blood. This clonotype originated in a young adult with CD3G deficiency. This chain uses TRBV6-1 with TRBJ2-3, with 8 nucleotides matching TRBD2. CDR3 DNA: TGTGCCAGCACCTGGCGGGGGGGCACAGATACGCAGTATTTT. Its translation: CASTWRGGTDTQYF.